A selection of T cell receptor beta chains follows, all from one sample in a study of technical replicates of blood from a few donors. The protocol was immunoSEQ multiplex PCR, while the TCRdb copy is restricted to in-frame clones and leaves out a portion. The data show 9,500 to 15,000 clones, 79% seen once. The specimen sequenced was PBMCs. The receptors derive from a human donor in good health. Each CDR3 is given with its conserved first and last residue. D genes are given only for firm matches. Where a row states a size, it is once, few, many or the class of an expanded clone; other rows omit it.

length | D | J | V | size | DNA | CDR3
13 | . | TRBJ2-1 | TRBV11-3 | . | TGTGCCAGCAGCGTGGACTTAAACAATGAGCAGTTCTTC | CASSVDLNNEQFF
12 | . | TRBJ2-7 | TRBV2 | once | TGTGCCAGCAGTGAACAGACCTACGAGCAGTACTTC | CASSEQTYEQYF
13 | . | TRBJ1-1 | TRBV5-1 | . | TGCGCCAGCTGCGGATTCGGGAACACTGAAGCTTTCTTT | CASCGFGNTEAFF
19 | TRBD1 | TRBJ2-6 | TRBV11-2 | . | TGTGCCAGCAGTTTACTCACCCGGGACAGGGTGTCTGGGGCCAACGTCCTGACTTTC | CASSLLTRDRVSGANVLTF
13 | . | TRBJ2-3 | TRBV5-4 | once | TGTGCCAGCAGCTTGGGAGGCGTGGATACGCAGTATTTT | CASSLGGVDTQYF
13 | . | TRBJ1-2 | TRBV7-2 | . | TGTGCCAGCAGCTCGGGGTCCGGCTATGGCTACACCTTC | CASSSGSGYGYTF
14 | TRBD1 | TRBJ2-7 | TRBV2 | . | TGTGCCGGTAACCCGGGACAGGGATTTTACGAGCAGTACTTC | CAGNPGQGFYEQYF
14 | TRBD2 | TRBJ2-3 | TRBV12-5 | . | TGTGCTAGTGGGCGGGGGATTAGCACAGATACGCAGTATTTT | CASGRGISTDTQYF
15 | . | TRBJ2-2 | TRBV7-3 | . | TGTGCCAGCAGCACACAGGGAAGGAACACCGGGGAGCTGTTTTTT | CASSTQGRNTGELFF
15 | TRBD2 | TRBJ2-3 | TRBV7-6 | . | TGTGCCAGCTCCCCCGCGGGAGAGCTCACAGATACGCAGTATTTT | CASSPAGELTDTQYF
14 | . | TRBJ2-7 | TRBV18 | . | TGTGCCAGCTCTCCTCAAGACCCGGGGTACGAGCAGTACTTC | CASSPQDPGYEQYF
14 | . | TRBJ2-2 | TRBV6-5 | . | TGTGCCAGCAAACAGGGTCCGAACACCGGGGAGCTGTTTTTT | CASKQGPNTGELFF
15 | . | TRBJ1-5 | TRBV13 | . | TGTGCCAGCAGCTTAGGGCCGGGGGGAGACGAGCCCCAGCATTTT | CASSLGPGGDEPQHF
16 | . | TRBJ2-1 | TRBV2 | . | TGTGCCAGCAGATACAGACAGACCGTCTCCTACAATGAGCAGTTCTTC | CASRYRQTVSYNEQFF
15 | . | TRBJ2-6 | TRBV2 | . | TGTGCCAGCACCGAGGGGGACTCTGGGGCCAACGTCCTGACTTTC | CASTEGDSGANVLTF
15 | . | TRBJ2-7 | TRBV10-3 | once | TGTGCCATCAGTGTCCAGGGCCCTATAGCCCCCGAGCAGTACTTC | CAISVQGPIAPEQYF
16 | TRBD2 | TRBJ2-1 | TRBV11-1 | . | TGTGCCAGCAGCCAAAAGCGGGAGGGCCGGGGGAATGAGCAGTTCTTC | CASSQKREGRGNEQFF
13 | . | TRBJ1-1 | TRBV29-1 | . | TGCAGCGTTGAACTAGACCCGAACACTGAAGCTTTCTTT | CSVELDPNTEAFF
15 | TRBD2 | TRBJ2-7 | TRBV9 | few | TGTGCCAGCAGCGTATCCGGGACTAGCGACTACGAGCAGTACTTC | CASSVSGTSDYEQYF
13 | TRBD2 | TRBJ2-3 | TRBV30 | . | TGTGCCTGGTCTCTAGCGGGAGCAGATACGCAGTATTTT | CAWSLAGADTQYF
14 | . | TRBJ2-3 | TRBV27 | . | TGTGCCAGCAGTTTAGGGGGGTCCACAGATACGCAGTATTTT | CASSLGGSTDTQYF
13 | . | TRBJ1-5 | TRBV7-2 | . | TGTGCCAGCAGCCCCCGGACAGATCAGCCCCAGCATTTT | CASSPRTDQPQHF
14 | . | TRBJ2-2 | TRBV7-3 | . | TGTGCCAGCAGACAAATGCAGGGTATCGGGGAGCTGTTTTTT | CASRQMQGIGELFF
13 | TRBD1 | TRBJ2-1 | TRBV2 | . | TGTGCCAGCATTCCGGGACAGGGGGATGAGCAGTTCTTC | CASIPGQGDEQFF
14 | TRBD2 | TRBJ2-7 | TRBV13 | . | TGTGCCAGCAACCATGGCGGACTAGCGTACGAGCAGTACTTC | CASNHGGLAYEQYF
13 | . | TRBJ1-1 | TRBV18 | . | TGTGCCAGCTCACCTGGACAGAACACTGAAGCTTTCTTT | CASSPGQNTEAFF
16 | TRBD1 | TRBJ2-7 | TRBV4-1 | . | TGCGCCAGCAGCCAAGAAGCAAACAGGGGGGTAGGAGAGCAGTACTTC | CASSQEANRGVGEQYF
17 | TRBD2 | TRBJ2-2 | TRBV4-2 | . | TGTGCCAGCAGCCAAGATGGGATAGCGGGAGTCACCGGGGAGCTGTTTTTT | CASSQDGIAGVTGELFF
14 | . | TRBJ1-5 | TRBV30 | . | TGTGCCTGGAGTCCCGGGTATACCAATCAGCCCCAGCATTTT | CAWSPGYTNQPQHF
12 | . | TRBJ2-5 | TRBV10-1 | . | TGCGCCACCACAGGACAGAAAGAGACCCAGTACTTC | CATTGQKETQYF
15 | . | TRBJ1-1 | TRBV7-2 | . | TGTGCCAGCAGCGGTCGGGGGGGTCGTTTCTCTGAAGCTTTCTTT | CASSGRGGRFSEAFF
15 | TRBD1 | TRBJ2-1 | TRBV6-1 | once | TGTGCCAGCAGTGAAGGCGGAGGGACAGGGAATGAGCAGTTCTTC | CASSEGGGTGNEQFF
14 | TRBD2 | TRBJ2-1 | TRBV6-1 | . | TGTGCCAGCAAAGGACTAGCGGGGATCAATGAGCAGTTCTTC | CASKGLAGINEQFF
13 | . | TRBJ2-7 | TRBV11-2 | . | TGTGCCAGCACCTTCGCAGGGTTAGACGAGCAGTACTTC | CASTFAGLDEQYF
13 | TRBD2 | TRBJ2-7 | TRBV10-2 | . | TGCGCCAGCAGCAGGACTAGCGGCTACGAGCAGTACTTC | CASSRTSGYEQYF
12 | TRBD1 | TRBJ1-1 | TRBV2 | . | TGTGCCAGCAGAGACAGGGGAGCTGAAGCTTTCTTT | CASRDRGAEAFF
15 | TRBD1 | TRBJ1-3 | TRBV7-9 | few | TGTGCCAGCAGCCTCCGGGACAGCTCTGGAAACACCATATATTTT | CASSLRDSSGNTIYF
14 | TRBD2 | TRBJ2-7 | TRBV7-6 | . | TGTGCCAGCAGCTCTAACCTAGCGGCCGGCGAGCAGTACTTC | CASSSNLAAGEQYF
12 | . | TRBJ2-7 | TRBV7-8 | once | TGTGCCAGCAGCTTGTCTAGCAACGAGCAGTACTTC | CASSLSSNEQYF
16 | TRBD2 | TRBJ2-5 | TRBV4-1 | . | TGCGCCAGCAGCCAAGACGGCGCGGGAGCGGGGGAGACCCAGTACTTC | CASSQDGAGAGETQYF
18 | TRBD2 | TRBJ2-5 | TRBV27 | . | TGTGCCAGCCCCGTCAAAAGTAGCGGGAGGGCCGGGGGAGAGACCCAGTACTTC | CASPVKSSGRAGGETQYF
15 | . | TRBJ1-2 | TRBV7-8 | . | TGTGCCAGCAGCTTAGGTTCGTCCGGGGTCTATGGCTACACCTTC | CASSLGSSGVYGYTF
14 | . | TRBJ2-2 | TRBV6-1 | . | TGTGCCAGCAGGTTTTCTGTCTCGGGCGGGGAGCTGTTTTTT | CASRFSVSGGELFF
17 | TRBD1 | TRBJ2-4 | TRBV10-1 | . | TGCGCCAGCAGTGATCCCGGGACAGGGAAAGCCAAAAACATTCAGTACTTC | CASSDPGTGKAKNIQYF
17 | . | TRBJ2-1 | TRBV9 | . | TGTGCCAGCAGCGGATCATATGAGGGGGACTCCTACAATGAGCAGTTCTTC | CASSGSYEGDSYNEQFF
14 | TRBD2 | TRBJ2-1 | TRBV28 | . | TGTGCCAGTAGCGGGAGGACCTCCTACAATGAGCAGTTCTTC | CASSGRTSYNEQFF
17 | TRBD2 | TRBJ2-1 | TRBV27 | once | TGTGCCAGCAGTTTAAGGGCTAGCGGGAGCTCCTACAATGAGCAGTTCTTC | CASSLRASGSSYNEQFF
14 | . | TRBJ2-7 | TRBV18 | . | TGTGCCAGCTCACCAACAGTCCATTCCTACGAGCAGTACTTC | CASSPTVHSYEQYF